This is a list of T cell receptor beta chains from one sample in a study of control samples from healthy donors and cancer patients. This table comes from immunoSEQ multiplex PCR, and its TCRdb copy is limited to in-frame clones, with some not included. The sample contains 75,000 to 100,000 clones, roughly nine tenths of which appear only once. Sequencing used blood. These receptors all come from a woman in her forties or fifties in good health. Both conserved end residues are part of each CDR3. D genes are given only for firm matches. The size of a clone is reported for some rows only, either as once, few or many, or as a class for expanded clones.

clone_size	d_call	v_call	j_call	cdr3_nt	cdr3_aa
NA	NA	TRBV6-5	TRBJ2-3	TGTGCCAGCAGTCACCAGGTGGGGACAAGGGAGTATTTT	CASSHQVGTREYF
NA	NA	TRBV3-1/TRBV3-2	TRBJ2-1	TGTGCCAGCAGCCAAGATGCTCGCGATGAGCAGTTCTTC	CASSQDARDEQFF
NA	TRBD1	TRBV7-2	TRBJ2-3	TGTGCCAGCAGCTTAGAAGGGGGCAGAGATACGCAGTATTTT	CASSLEGGRDTQYF
NA	NA	TRBV6-1	TRBJ1-1	TGTGCCAGCAGTGATGGGAGCGTCGGGGCACGAGGCGCTGAAGCTTTCTTT	CASSDGSVGARGAEAFF
NA	TRBD2	TRBV9	TRBJ2-1	TGTGCCAGCAGCGGGATGGGTAGCGGGAGGAACGAGCAGTTCTTC	CASSGMGSGRNEQFF
NA	TRBD2	TRBV7-2	TRBJ2-1	TGTGCCAGCAGCCTCCTTGCAGCGGGGGGGCCGAATGAGCAGTTCTTC	CASSLLAAGGPNEQFF
NA	NA	TRBV28	TRBJ1-1	TGTGCCAGTCTGTTGAGCAGGGCGGACACTGAAGCTTTCTTT	CASLLSRADTEAFF
NA	NA	TRBV6-5	TRBJ1-1	TGTGCCAGCAGTCCGGCGACACTGAACACTGAAGCTTTCTTT	CASSPATLNTEAFF
NA	TRBD1	TRBV28	TRBJ1-2	TGTGCCAGCAGTTTCCGGGACAGCCGGGGCTACACCTTC	CASSFRDSRGYTF
few	NA	TRBV6-2/TRBV6-3	TRBJ1-1	TGTGCCAGCAGTAACTACCCGGCGGTTGGAGCTTTCTTT	CASSNYPAVGAFF
NA	NA	TRBV7-6	TRBJ1-1	TGTGCCAGCAGCTTACAGGGTTACACTGAAGCTTTCTTT	CASSLQGYTEAFF
NA	TRBD1	TRBV18	TRBJ1-5	TGTGCCAGCTCATCGACAGGGTTCAATCAGCCCCAGCATTTT	CASSSTGFNQPQHF
NA	NA	TRBV7-3	TRBJ2-3	TGTGCCAGCAGCCTAGACCCCCGGACCACAGATACGCAGTATTTT	CASSLDPRTTDTQYF
NA	NA	TRBV18	TRBJ2-5	TGTGCCAGCTCACCACTACAGGGTGAGACCCAGTACTTC	CASSPLQGETQYF
NA	NA	TRBV7-8	TRBJ1-5	TGTGCCAGCAGCTCGGACGGCTATAGCAATCAGCCCCAGCATTTT	CASSSDGYSNQPQHF
NA	TRBD1	TRBV7-9	TRBJ1-1	TGTGCCAGCAGCTTTAATTCAGGGGGAGTGGCTGAAGCTTTCTTT	CASSFNSGGVAEAFF
NA	NA	TRBV28	TRBJ2-7	TGTGCCAGCAGTTTACACTCTCCGGGTGCCGAGCAGTACTTC	CASSLHSPGAEQYF